The text below deals with one TCR beta chain. The data stem from a study of blood T cell repertoires in COVID-19. While infection was still active, Seattle patients were enrolled and then followed longitudinally. The V gene's germline CDR1 is MNHEY and CDR2 SVGAGI. V lost 11 bases and J 1 base, leaving 12 bases between the germline ends. The CDR3 is 13 residues long. The table came from immunoSEQ multiplex PCR; TCRdb's copy has only in-frame clones and leaves some out. The sample lists some 130,000 clones, around 89% occurring once. The TCR sequence derives from a man aged 60 to 75 with COVID-19, enrolled during active disease. The V and J genes are TRBV6-5 and TRBJ1-3; the D gene is possibly TRBD1 (6 bases). The sample comprised peripheral blood. CDR3 bases: TGTGCCTTGAGGGGGACATCTGGAAACACCATATATTTT. Protein sequence: CALRGTSGNTIYF.